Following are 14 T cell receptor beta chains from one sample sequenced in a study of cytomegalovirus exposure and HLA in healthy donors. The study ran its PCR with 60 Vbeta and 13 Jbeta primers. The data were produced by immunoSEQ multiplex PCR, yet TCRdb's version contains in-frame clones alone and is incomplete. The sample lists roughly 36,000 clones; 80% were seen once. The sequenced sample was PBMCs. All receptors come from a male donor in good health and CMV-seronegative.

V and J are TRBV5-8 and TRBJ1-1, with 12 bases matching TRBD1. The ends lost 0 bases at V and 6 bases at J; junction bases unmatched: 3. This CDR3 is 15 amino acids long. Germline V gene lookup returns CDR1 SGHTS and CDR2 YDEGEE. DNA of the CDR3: TGTGCCAGCAGCTTGGTAGGGACAGGGGGCCCTGAAGCTTTCTTT. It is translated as CASSLVGTGGPEAFF.

The CDR3 sequence is CASSEGVSFGYTF. CDR3 DNA: TGTGCCAGCAGTGAAGGTGTTTCGTTTGGCTACACCTTC. The chain recombines TRBV2 with TRBJ1-2; D is undetermined. V was trimmed by 1 base and J by 7 bases, leaving 10 bases between them. The CDR3 extends over 13 amino acids. Per the germline V gene, CDR1 is SNHLY and CDR2 is FYNNEI.

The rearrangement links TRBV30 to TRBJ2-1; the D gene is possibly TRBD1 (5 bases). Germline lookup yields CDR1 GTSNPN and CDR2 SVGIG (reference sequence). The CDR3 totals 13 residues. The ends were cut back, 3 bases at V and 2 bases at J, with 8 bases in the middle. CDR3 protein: CAWRKGTYNEQFF. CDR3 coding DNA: TGTGCCTGGAGGAAGGGGACCTACAATGAGCAGTTCTTC.

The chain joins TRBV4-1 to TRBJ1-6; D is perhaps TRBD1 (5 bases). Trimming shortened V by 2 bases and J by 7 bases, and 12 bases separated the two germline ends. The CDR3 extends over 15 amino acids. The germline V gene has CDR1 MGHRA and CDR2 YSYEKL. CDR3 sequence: CASSQPGEYNSPLHF. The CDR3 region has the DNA TGCGCCAGCAGCCAACCGGGGGAGTACAATTCACCCCTCCACTTT.

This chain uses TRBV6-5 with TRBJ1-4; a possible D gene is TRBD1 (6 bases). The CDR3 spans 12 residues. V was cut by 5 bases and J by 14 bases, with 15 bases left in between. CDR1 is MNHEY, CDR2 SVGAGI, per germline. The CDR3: CASSPGDRGLFF. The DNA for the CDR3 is TGTGCCAGCAGTCCAGGGGACCGCGGCCTGTTTTTT.

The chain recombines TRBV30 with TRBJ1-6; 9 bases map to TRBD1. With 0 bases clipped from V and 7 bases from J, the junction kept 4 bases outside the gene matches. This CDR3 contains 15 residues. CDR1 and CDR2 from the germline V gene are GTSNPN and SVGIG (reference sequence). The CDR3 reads CAWSVTGTGNSPLHF. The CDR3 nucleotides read TGTGCCTGGAGTGTAACCGGGACAGGGAATTCACCCCTCCACTTT.

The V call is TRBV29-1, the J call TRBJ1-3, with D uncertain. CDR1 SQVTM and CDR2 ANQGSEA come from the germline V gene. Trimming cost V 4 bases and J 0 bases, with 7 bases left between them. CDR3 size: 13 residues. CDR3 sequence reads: CSVGPSSGNTIYF. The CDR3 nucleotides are TGCAGCGTTGGGCCATCCTCTGGAAACACCATATATTTT. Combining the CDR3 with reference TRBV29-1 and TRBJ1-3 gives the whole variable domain SAVISQKPSRDICQRGTSLTIQCQVDSQVTMMFWYRQQPGQSLTLIATANQGSEATYESGFVIDKFPISRPNLTFSTLTVSNMSPEDSSIYLCSVGPSSGNTIYFGEGSWLTVV.

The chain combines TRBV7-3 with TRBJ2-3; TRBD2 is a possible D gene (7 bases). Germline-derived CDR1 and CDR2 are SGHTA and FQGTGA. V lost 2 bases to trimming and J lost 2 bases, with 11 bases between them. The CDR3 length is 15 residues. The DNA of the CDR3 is TGTGCCAGCAGCTTAGGGGGGGCTGCCACAGATACGCAGTATTTT. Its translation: CASSLGGAATDTQYF.

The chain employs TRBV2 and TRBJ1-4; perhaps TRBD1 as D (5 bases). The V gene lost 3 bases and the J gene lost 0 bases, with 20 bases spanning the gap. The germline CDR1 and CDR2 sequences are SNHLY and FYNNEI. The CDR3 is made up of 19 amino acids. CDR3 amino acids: CASSETPDTLRATNEKLFF. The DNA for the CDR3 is TGTGCCAGCAGTGAGACGCCGGACACCCTAAGAGCAACTAATGAAAAACTGTTTTTT.

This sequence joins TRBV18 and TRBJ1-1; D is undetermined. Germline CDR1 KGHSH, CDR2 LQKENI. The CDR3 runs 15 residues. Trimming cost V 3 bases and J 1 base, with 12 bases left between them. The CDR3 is CASSPPEGGNTEAFF. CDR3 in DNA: TGTGCCAGCTCACCCCCGGAGGGAGGGAACACTGAAGCTTTCTTT.

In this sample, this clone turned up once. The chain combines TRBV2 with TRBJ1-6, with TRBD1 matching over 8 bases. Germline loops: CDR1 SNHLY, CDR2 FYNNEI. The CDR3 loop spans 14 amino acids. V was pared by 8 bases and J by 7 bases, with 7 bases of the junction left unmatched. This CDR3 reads CASRPTGGNSPLHF. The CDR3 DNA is TGTGCCAGCCGACCAACAGGGGGAAATTCACCCCTCCACTTT.

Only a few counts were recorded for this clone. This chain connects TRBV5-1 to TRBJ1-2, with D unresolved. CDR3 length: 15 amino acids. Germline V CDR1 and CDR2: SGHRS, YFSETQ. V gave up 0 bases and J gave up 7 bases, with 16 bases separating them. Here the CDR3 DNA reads TGCGCCAGCAGCTTGGACGGAGTACCCAAGAGTGGCTACACCTTC. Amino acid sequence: CASSLDGVPKSGYTF.

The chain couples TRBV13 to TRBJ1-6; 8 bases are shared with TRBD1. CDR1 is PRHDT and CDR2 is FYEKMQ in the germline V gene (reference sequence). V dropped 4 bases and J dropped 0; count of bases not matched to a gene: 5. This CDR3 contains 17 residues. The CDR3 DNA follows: TGTGCCAGCAGCTCCGGACAGGGAAGCTCCTATAATTCACCCCTCCACTTT. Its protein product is CASSSGQGSSYNSPLHF. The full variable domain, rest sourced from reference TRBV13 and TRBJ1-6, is AAGVIQSPRHLIKEKRETATLKCYPIPRHDTVYWYQQGPGQDPQFLISFYEKMQSDKGSIPDRFSAQQFSDYHSELNMSSLELGDSALYFCASSSGQGSSYNSPLHFGNGTRLTVT.

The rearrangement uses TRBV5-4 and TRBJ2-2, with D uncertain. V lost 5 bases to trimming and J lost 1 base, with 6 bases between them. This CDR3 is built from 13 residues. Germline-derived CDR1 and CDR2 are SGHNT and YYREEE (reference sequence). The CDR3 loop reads CASRSGNTGELFF. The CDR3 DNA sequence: TGTGCCAGCAGATCAGGGAACACCGGGGAGCTGTTTTTT.